This TCR beta chain was observed in a study of glioma-infiltrating T cells after dendritic cell vaccination (dated by TCRdb to the mid-2010s). In the study overall: Of the approximately 15 glioblastoma patients in the cohort, all drawn from Phase I and II dendritic cell vaccination trials, 9 were newly diagnosed and 6 had recurrent disease. Between the early 2000s and the early 2010s, the patients were given dendritic cell vaccination pulsed with autologous tumor lysate. The vaccine consisted of monocyte-derived dendritic cells cultured less than 9 days with IL-4 and GM-CSF, then pulsed overnight with autologous tumor lysate. Each patient got three intradermal injections of the dendritic cell vaccine, spaced at biweekly intervals, in the arm below the axilla. In glioblastoma patients vaccinated with dendritic cells, deep sequencing of TCR beta CDR3 regions served to measure tumor-infiltrating lymphocyte content and to compare repertoires between tumor and blood. Survival after dendritic cell vaccination was correlated with TCR sequencing metrics, including TIL content and tumor-blood repertoire overlap. Findings and caveats that apply to the study as a whole: TCR clonality showed no direct relationship with survival, which suggests that a diverse polyclonal response may matter. After dendritic cell vaccination, a higher estimated pretreatment TIL content predicted longer time to progression and longer overall survival. The TCR overlap response model with three groups was called speculative and said to need prospective validation. The cohort was small and heterogeneous, with few patients having full blood and tumor sets and even fewer initial-recurrent tumor pairs.

The immunoSEQ assay amplified TCRB CDR3 regions from 2 micrograms of genomic DNA, or from all available DNA when less than that amount was available. For multiplex PCR, 60 forward primers for TCR V beta segments and 13 reverse primers for J beta segments were used. To estimate reads per starting template, synthetic control templates were spiked into each sample at limiting dilution. Reads of 87 bp were generated by sequencing on the Illumina HiSeq System. The authors' pipeline ran thus. To remove PCR and sequencing errors, closely related sequences were merged with a nearest neighbor algorithm. TCR overlap was defined as the percentage of unique tumor TCR beta sequences that were also present in the same patient's peripheral blood. Entries here come from immuneACCESS through TCRdb and include only in-frame sequences with V and J called. Some clones fail to appear in such tables; in the studies checked, an unresolved V gene covers under half of the shortfall, and the cause of the remainder is unknown. The DNA gave D and trimming, while V, J and clone size come from that table. This sample is represented by over 90,000 clones; more than 70% of them were singletons. Together, the top ten hold roughly 2.9% of the sample.

To be selected, patients needed enough residual fresh-frozen tumor tissue and more than two years of available survival data. Although molecular status otherwise differed among the glioblastoma patients, no patient had an isocitrate dehydrogenase mutation. PBMC were collected before vaccination, two weeks after the third vaccination, and at tumor progression when it occurred. Genomic DNA was extracted with the Qiagen DNeasy Blood extraction Kit. Comments on this clone: What antigen it recognizes has not been identified. Base qualities are missing; no much larger clone stands one base away.

CDR3 length: 14 amino acids, cysteine to phenylalanine. The kept DNA is CDR3 alone, 42 bases in frame from the first base. Rearrangement joined TRBV21-1 to TRBJ1-2; whether TRBD1, the table's D call, matches the DNA was not checked. TRBV21-1 is given as a pseudogene. The receptor's source is a human donor with glioblastoma. Sequenced material: blood, taken before dendritic cell vaccination. The nucleotide sequence is TGTGCCAGCGAGGTACAGGGGGCGTGCCCTGGCTACACCTTC. It encodes CASEVQGACPGYTF.